Included here is one T cell receptor beta chain sequence, with context. The source of the sample is a study of T cell responses to AZD1222 COVID-19 vaccine. TCRdb's copy holds only in-frame clones and misses some; the assay was immunoSEQ multiplex PCR. The table lists roughly 150,000 clones, around 88% of them singletons. Per the germline V gene, CDR1 is MDHEN and CDR2 is SYDVKM. CDR3 length: 17 amino acids. V shed 2 bases and J 4 bases; nucleotides not matched to a gene: 10. The chain has TRBV28 and TRBJ2-3; 9 bases are shared with TRBD1. The sample in question was peripheral blood, obtained on day 0 of AZD1222 vaccination. This receptor was obtained from an adult in good health. CDR3 sequence reads: CASSLRLGQGGADTQYF. CDR3 nucleotides: TGTGCCAGCAGTTTACGATTGGGACAGGGAGGGGCAGATACGCAGTATTTT.